Described below is a single T cell receptor beta chain sequence and its context. No antigen is known for it. The data originate from a study of CD8 T cells in Susac syndrome. FACS enriched CD8+ TEMRA cells, while bulk CD8+ and CD4+ were negatively isolated. CDR3 length: 11 residues. V was trimmed by 2 bases and J by 5 bases, leaving 4 bases between them. Germline CDR1 and CDR2: MNHEY and SVGEGT. Study outcomes and limitations: The CD4+ T cell repertoires that were profiled in Susac syndrome showed no clonal expansion.

With random hexamers, reverse transcription was performed on about 0.5 to 1 ug of RNA. MiXCR, run by TCRdb on the immunoSEQ multiplex PCR reads, gives a single entry per CDR3 protein. The sample lists over 150,000 distinct CDR3 sequences, roughly 94% occurring once. The sequenced sample was CD4+ T cells from PBMCs. The chain combines TRBV6-2 or TRBV6-3 with TRBJ2-7; the D is unclear. The sequence was collected from a human donor with Susac syndrome. The CDR3 nucleotides are TGTGCCAGCAGTTACGCCGACGAGCAGTACTTC. This translates into CASSYADEQYF.